This T cell receptor (beta chain) is from a study of T-cell memory formation after mild COVID-19. Sample barcodes and UMIs were carried by the TCR alpha and TCR beta cDNA libraries that 5'RACE generated with constant-segment primers. Each CDR3 protein gets one entry after TCRdb re-called the 5' RACE reads with MiXCR. Of more than 250,000 distinct CDR3 sequences in the sample, roughly 16% were seen once. Sequencing was done on a sample of PBMCs or a T cell subset sorted from them (not recorded which). This clonotype was obtained from a man aged 18 to 29 who had mild COVID-19 (a few samples of this study predate the infection). Cell type and time point are not known.

CDR3 DNA sequence: TGCGCCAGCAGCGGAATAGGGGGCAGTATAGAAAAACTGTTTTTT. Amino acids: CASSGIGGSIEKLFF. The rearrangement uses TRBV5-1 and TRBJ1-4; TRBD1 matches 7 bases. Germline V lookup: CDR1 SGHRS, CDR2 YFSETQ. CDR3 length: 15 residues. With 4 bases clipped from V and 8 bases from J, the junction kept 11 bases outside the gene matches. The full variable domain, with the rest looked up from reference TRBV5-1 and TRBJ1-4, is KAGVTQTPRYLIKTRGQQVTLSCSPISGHRSVSWYQQTPGQGLQFLFEYFSETQRNKGNFPGRFSGRQFSNSRSEMNVSTLELGDSALYLCASSGIGGSIEKLFFGSGTQLSVL.